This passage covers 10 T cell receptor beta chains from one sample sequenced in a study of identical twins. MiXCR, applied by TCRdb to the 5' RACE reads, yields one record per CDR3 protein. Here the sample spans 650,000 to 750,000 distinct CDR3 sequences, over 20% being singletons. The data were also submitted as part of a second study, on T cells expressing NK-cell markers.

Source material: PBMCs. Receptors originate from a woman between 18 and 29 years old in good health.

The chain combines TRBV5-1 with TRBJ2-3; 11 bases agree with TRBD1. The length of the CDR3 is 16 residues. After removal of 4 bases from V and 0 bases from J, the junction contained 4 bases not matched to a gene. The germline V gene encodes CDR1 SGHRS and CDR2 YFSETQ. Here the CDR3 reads CASSLGQGASTDTQYF. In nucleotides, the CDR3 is TGCGCCAGCAGCCTCGGACAGGGGGCGAGCACAGATACGCAGTATTTT.

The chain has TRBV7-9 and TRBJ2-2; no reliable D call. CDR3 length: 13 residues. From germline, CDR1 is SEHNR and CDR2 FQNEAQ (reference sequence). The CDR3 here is CGVSDGYTGELFF. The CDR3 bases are TGTGGGGTTTCGGACGGATACACCGGGGAGCTGTTTTTT.

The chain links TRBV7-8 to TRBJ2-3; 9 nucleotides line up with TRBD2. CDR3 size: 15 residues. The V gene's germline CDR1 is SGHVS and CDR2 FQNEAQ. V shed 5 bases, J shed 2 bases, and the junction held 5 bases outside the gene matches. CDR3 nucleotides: TGTGCCAGCAGCCCTAGCGGGGACATCACAGATACGCAGTATTTT. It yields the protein CASSPSGDITDTQYF.

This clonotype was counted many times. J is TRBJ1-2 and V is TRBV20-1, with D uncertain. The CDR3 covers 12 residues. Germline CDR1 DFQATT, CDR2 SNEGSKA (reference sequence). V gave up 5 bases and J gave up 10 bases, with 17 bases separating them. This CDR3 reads CSARLIDVDYTF. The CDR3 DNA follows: TGCAGTGCTCGACTGATAGATGTAGACTACACCTTC.

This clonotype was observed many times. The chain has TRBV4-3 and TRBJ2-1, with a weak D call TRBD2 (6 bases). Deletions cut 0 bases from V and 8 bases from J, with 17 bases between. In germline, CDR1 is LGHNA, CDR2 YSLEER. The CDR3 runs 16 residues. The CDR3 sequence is CASSQDGGRKHHEQFF. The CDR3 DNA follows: TGCGCCAGCAGCCAAGATGGAGGGAGAAAACACCATGAGCAGTTCTTC.

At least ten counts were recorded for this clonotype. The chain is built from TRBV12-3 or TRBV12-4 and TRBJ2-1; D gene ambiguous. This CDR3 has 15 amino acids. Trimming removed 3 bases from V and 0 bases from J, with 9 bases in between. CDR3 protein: CASSFPQSSYNEQFF. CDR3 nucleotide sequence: TGTGCCAGCAGTTTCCCCCAGAGCTCCTACAATGAGCAGTTCTTC.

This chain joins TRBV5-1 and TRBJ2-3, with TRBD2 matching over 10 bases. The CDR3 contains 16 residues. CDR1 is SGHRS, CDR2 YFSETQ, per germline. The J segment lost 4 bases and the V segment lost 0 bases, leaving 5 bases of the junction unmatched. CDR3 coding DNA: TGCGCCAGCAGCTTGGCGAGCGGGGGGGCTCCAGATACGCAGTATTTT. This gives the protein CASSLASGGAPDTQYF.

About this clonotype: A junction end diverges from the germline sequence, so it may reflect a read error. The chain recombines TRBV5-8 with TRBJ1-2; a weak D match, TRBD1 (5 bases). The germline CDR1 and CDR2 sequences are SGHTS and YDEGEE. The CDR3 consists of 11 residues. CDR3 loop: CASSFARGYSF. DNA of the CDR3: TGTGCCAGCAGCTTTGCCCGGGGCTACTCCTTC.

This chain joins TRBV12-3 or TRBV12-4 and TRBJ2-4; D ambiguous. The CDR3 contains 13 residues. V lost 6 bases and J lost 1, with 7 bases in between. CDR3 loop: CASRGWAKNIQYF. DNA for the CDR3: TGTGCCAGCAGGGGGTGGGCCAAAAACATTCAGTACTTC.

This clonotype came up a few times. CDR3 residues: CASSLRDVKNEQFF. In DNA, the CDR3 is TGTGCCAGCAGCCTAAGGGACGTAAAAAATGAGCAGTTCTTC. The chain combines TRBV12-3 or TRBV12-4 with TRBJ2-1; D may match TRBD1 or TRBD2 (5 bases each). This CDR3 is 14 amino acids long. The V end lost 6 bases, the J end lost 7 bases, and 16 bases lay between the germline ends.